The 27 T cell receptor beta chains in this list originate from one sample, sequenced in a study of T-cell memory formation after mild COVID-19. In TCRdb, the 5' RACE reads were re-called with MiXCR into one record per CDR3 protein. Here the sample spans around 90,000 distinct CDR3 sequences, roughly 15% being singletons. Sequencing input: PBMCs or a T cell subset sorted from them (not recorded which). The receptors were gathered from a man aged 18 to 35 who had mild COVID-19 (a few samples of this study predate the infection). Cell type and time point are not known.

This clonotype was recorded once. The chain links TRBV12-3 or TRBV12-4 to TRBJ2-7, with 9 bases matching TRBD2. The CDR3 has 14 amino acids. The V segment lost 5 bases and the J segment 2 bases; nucleotides outside the gene matches: 4. The CDR3 reads CASSNSGGPYEQYF. The CDR3 DNA reads as TGTGCCAGCAGTAATAGCGGGGGACCCTACGAGCAGTACTTC.

Regarding this clonotype: A read error may explain this, as a much larger clone is one base away. J is TRBJ1-6 and V is TRBV25-1; 8 bases are shared with TRBD1. This CDR3 is built from 14 residues. The V segment lost 4 bases and the J segment 4 bases; nucleotides outside the gene matches: 0. In germline, CDR1 is MGHDK, CDR2 SYGVNS. For the CDR3, the DNA is TGTGCCAGCAGTGGACAGGGGTATAATTCACCCCTCCACTTT. Translated, it gives CASSGQGYNSPLHF.

This chain uses TRBV4-1 with TRBJ2-5, with 7 bases aligning to TRBD2. Germline CDR1 is MGHRA and CDR2 is YSYEKL. The CDR3 has 14 amino acids. The V and J ends lost 3 bases and 2 bases, in that order; junction bases with no gene match: 3. The CDR3 bases are TGCGCCAGCAGCCACCCGGGACTACAAGAGACCCAGTACTTC. Protein: CASSHPGLQETQYF.

The chain links TRBV7-9 to TRBJ1-1; a possible D gene is TRBD1 (5 bases). The CDR3 totals 13 residues. CDR1 SEHNR and CDR2 FQNEAQ come from the germline V gene (reference sequence). Trimming stripped 6 bases from V and 3 bases from J, with 11 bases between. CDR3 coding DNA: TGTGCCAGCAGTTCCCTAGGGGACACTGAAGCTTTCTTT. Its protein is CASSSLGDTEAFF.

This clonotype was seen ten or more times. The genes are TRBV20-1 and TRBJ1-6; D gene uncertain. V was pared by 2 bases and J by 0 bases, with 17 bases between. CDR1 and CDR2 (germline): DFQATT, SNEGSKA (reference sequence). This CDR3 is 18 amino acids long. The CDR3 DNA is TGCAGTGCTAGACAAGTCGACATAGTCAGCTCCTATAATTCACCCCTCCACTTT. Its protein product is CSARQVDIVSSYNSPLHF.

The sample holds a few counts of this clonotype. The chain couples TRBV3-1 to TRBJ2-2; D is perhaps TRBD1 (5 bases). The CDR3 spans 15 residues. Between the trimmed V and J ends, which lost 3 bases and 1 base, there was a span of 9 bases. Germline V CDR1 and CDR2: LGHDT, YNNKEL (reference sequence). CDR3 sequence (DNA): TGTGCCAGCAGCCAGGGCAGGGTGAACACCGGGGAGCTGTTTTTT. Translation: CASSQGRVNTGELFF.

This clonotype was seen only a few times. The chain employs TRBV19 and TRBJ1-2; D perhaps matches TRBD1 (5 bases). The CDR3 extends over 13 amino acids. Deletions cut 7 bases from V and 6 bases from J, with 15 bases between. CDR1 is LNHDA and CDR2 is SQIVND in the germline V gene (reference sequence). CDR3 loop: CASTSGRINGYTF. The CDR3 DNA reads as TGTGCCAGTACCTCAGGGAGAATAAATGGCTACACCTTC.

Turning to this clonotype: Just one base apart from a much larger clone, this may be a read error. The chain is built from TRBV5-1 and TRBJ2-1; D gene unclear. The CDR3 has 14 amino acids. The V and J ends lost 5 bases and 2 bases respectively, with 11 bases between them. From germline, CDR1 is SGHRS and CDR2 YFSETQ. This chain's CDR3 is CASSLGWTYNEQFF. Written as DNA, the CDR3 is TGCGCCAGCAGTCTGGGGTGGACCTACAATGAGCAGTTCTTC.

The table lists this clonotype with a few counts. The J gene is TRBJ2-2, the V gene TRBV11-3; D tentatively reads TRBD1 or TRBD2 (5 bases each). Trimming removed 4 bases from V and 3 bases from J, with 18 bases in between. The CDR3 is made up of 17 amino acids. The germline V gene encodes CDR1 SGHNT and CDR2 YENEEA. The DNA for the CDR3 is TGTGCCAGCAGCTCCATGTCCGGGGCGGCATACACCGGGGAGCTGTTTTTT. Its protein product is CASSSMSGAAYTGELFF. Based on the CDR3 plus reference TRBV11-3 and TRBJ2-2, the full variable domain is EAGVVQSPRYKIIEKKQPVAFWCNPISGHNTLYWYLQNLGQGPELLIRYENEEAVDDSQLPKDRFSAERLKGVDSTLKIQPAELGDSAVYLCASSSMSGAAYTGELFFGEGSRLTVL.

This clonotype was observed a few times. The rearrangement joins TRBV12-3 or TRBV12-4 to TRBJ1-5; D is perhaps TRBD1 (5 bases). The ends were cut back, 6 bases at V and 0 bases at J, with 9 bases in the middle. The CDR3 contains 14 residues. The CDR3 bases are TGTGCCAGCAGCCCGACAGATAGCAATCAGCCCCAGCATTTT. It codes for CASSPTDSNQPQHF.

This clonotype was observed a few times. This chain joins TRBV12-3 or TRBV12-4 and TRBJ1-2, with D hard to call. The V gene lost 6 bases and the J gene lost 8 bases, with 10 bases spanning the gap. CDR3 length equals 11 residues. The CDR3 region has the DNA TGTGCCAGCAGAGACGGTGGCGGCTACACCTTC. Its protein is CASRDGGGYTF.

The J gene is TRBJ1-2, the V gene TRBV20-1, with a possible D match to TRBD1 (6 bases). Germline assignment: CDR1 DFQATT and CDR2 SNEGSKA (reference sequence). The CDR3 sequence is 14 residues long. Trimming cost V 6 bases and J 7 bases, with 21 bases left between them. The CDR3 region is CSADPGHHLSGYTF. The CDR3 DNA sequence: TGCAGTGCGGACCCGGGACACCACCTTTCTGGCTACACCTTC.

This clonotype was counted between two and nine times. The V call is TRBV12-3 or TRBV12-4, the J call TRBJ1-5, with TRBD1 as a possible D gene (6 bases). The CDR3 extends over 14 amino acids. Deletions cut 6 bases from V and 3 bases from J, with 12 bases between. CDR3 in amino acids: CASRVTGANQPQHF. DNA for the CDR3: TGTGCCAGCAGAGTGACAGGAGCCAATCAGCCCCAGCATTTT.

J is TRBJ1-1 and V is TRBV4-1; 7 bases match TRBD1. The CDR3 is 16 residues long. The germline V gene has CDR1 MGHRA and CDR2 YSYEKL. J lost 4 bases, V lost 0 bases, and 8 bases had no gene match. CDR3 sequence: CASSQEARTGATEAFF. The CDR3 bases are TGCGCCAGCAGCCAAGAGGCGAGAACAGGGGCCACTGAAGCTTTCTTT.

The chain joins TRBV5-1 to TRBJ1-6, with TRBD1 as a possible D gene (5 bases). V lost 4 bases and J lost 2, with 19 bases in between. Germline V gene data show CDR1 as SGHRS and CDR2 as YFSETQ. This CDR3 comprises 18 residues. The CDR3: CASSPLGPRGTYNSPLHF. The CDR3 nucleotides read TGCGCCAGCAGCCCGTTGGGGCCCAGAGGGACCTATAATTCACCCCTCCACTTT.

This clonotype was recorded many times. The gene calls are TRBV4-3 and TRBJ2-6, with TRBD1 matching over 9 bases. After removal of 6 bases from V and 0 bases from J, the junction contained 6 bases not matched to a gene. Germline CDR1 and CDR2: LGHNA and YSLEER. CDR3 size: 17 residues. The CDR3 nucleotides read TGCGCCAGCAGGGGGGACAGGGTCAACTCTGGGGCCAACGTCCTGACTTTC. As protein: CASRGDRVNSGANVLTF.

The DNA for the CDR3 is TGTGCCAGCAGTGAAGTGGGTACGGTAGCTTTCTTT. Residues: CASSEVGTVAFF. The J gene is TRBJ1-1, the V gene TRBV25-1; D gene unclear. The CDR3 has 12 amino acids. CDR1 is MGHDK, CDR2 SYGVNS, per germline. V lost 2 bases and J 10 bases, leaving 11 bases between the germline ends.

The chain joins TRBV9 to TRBJ2-1; D assignment may be TRBD1 or TRBD2 (6 bases each). This CDR3 comprises 13 residues. Germline assignment: CDR1 SGDLS and CDR2 YYNGEE. V was shortened by 3 bases and J by 8 bases, with 12 bases between the two germline ends. The CDR3 DNA follows: TGTGCCAGCAGCGAGGGGGGTGGCGATGAGCAGTTCTTC. Protein sequence: CASSEGGGDEQFF.

There are a few counts of this clonotype. The rearrangement uses TRBV5-1 and TRBJ2-3; possibly TRBD1 for D (6 bases). CDR1 is SGHRS, CDR2 YFSETQ, per germline. There are 17 residues in the CDR3. The V end lost 0 bases, the J end lost 1 base, and 15 bases lay between the germline ends. CDR3 sequence (DNA): TGCGCCAGCAGCTTGGTTGGCAGGGGATTTGGCACAGATACGCAGTATTTT. Translation: CASSLVGRGFGTDTQYF. The full variable domain, its missing parts supplied by reference TRBV5-1 and TRBJ2-3, is KAGVTQTPRYLIKTRGQQVTLSCSPISGHRSVSWYQQTPGQGLQFLFEYFSETQRNKGNFPGRFSGRQFSNSRSEMNVSTLELGDSALYLCASSLVGRGFGTDTQYFGPGTRLTVL.

The chain recombines TRBV7-9 with TRBJ1-5; 12 bases agree with TRBD1. The CDR3 spans 15 residues. With 5 bases clipped from V and 7 bases from J, the junction kept 6 bases outside the gene matches. The germline gives CDR1 SEHNR, CDR2 FQNEAQ (reference sequence). The CDR3 sequence is CASSGGTGGRQPQHF. The DNA of the CDR3 is TGTGCCAGCAGCGGAGGGACAGGGGGCCGGCAGCCCCAGCATTTT.

This chain uses TRBV7-2 with TRBJ1-5; D is uncertain. The length of the CDR3 is 13 residues. Germline CDR1 and CDR2: SGHTA and FQGNSA. Trimming shortened V by 5 bases and J by 6 bases, and 11 bases separated the two germline ends. In nucleotides, the CDR3 is TGTGCCAGCAGCCAAGGACGTACTCAGCCCCAGCATTTT. Its protein is CASSQGRTQPQHF. Together with reference TRBV7-2 and TRBJ1-5, the CDR3 gives the full variable domain: GAGVSQSPSNKVTEKGKDVELRCDPISGHTALYWYRQSLGQGLEFLIYFQGNSAPDKSGLPSDRFSAERTGGSVSTLTIQRTQQEDSAVYLCASSQGRTQPQHFGDGTRLSIL.

The table lists this clonotype with a few counts. The CDR3 sequence: CASSRRSVTDTQYF. Here the CDR3 DNA reads TGTGCCAGCAGCCGTCGGTCGGTCACAGATACGCAGTATTTT. The chain has TRBV7-6 and TRBJ2-3; D uncertain. V was cut by 5 bases and J by 2 bases, with 11 bases left in between. Germline V CDR1 and CDR2: SGHVS, FNYEAQ. The CDR3 loop spans 14 amino acids.

DNA of the CDR3: TGTGCCAGCAGCACAACGGACAGGATCGGGTCACCCCTCCACTTT. This sequence encodes CASSTTDRIGSPLHF. The chain combines TRBV5-5 with TRBJ1-6; the match to TRBD1 covers 7 bases. CDR1 and CDR2 (germline): SGHKS, YYEKEE (reference sequence). This CDR3 comprises 15 residues. The trim removed 4 bases at V and 10 bases at J, leaving 11 bases unmatched. The variable domain in full, with the rest retrieved from reference TRBV5-5 and TRBJ1-6, is DAGVTQSPTHLIKTRGQQVTLRCSPISGHKSVSWYQQVLGQGPQFIFQYYEKEERGRGNFPDRFSARQFPNYSSELNVNALLLGDSALYLCASSTTDRIGSPLHFGNGTRLTVT.

The CDR3 DNA follows: TGTGCCAGCAGCGCTAGACTGATCGGGAGCTCCTACAATGAGCAGTTCTTC. This sequence encodes CASSARLIGSSYNEQFF. The chain joins TRBV7-9 to TRBJ2-1, with a possible D match to TRBD2 (6 bases). The V end lost 5 bases, the J end lost 0 bases, and 17 bases lay between the germline ends. Germline V gene sequence: CDR1 SEHNR, CDR2 FQNEAQ (reference sequence). The CDR3 spans 17 residues.

The chain links TRBV12-3 or TRBV12-4 to TRBJ2-1; 9 bases fit TRBD1. The V gene end was trimmed by 7 bases and the J gene end by 2 bases; junction bases not matched to a gene: 3. The CDR3 sequence is 14 residues long. CDR3 loop: CASKRTGAYNEQFF. CDR3 DNA sequence: TGTGCCAGCAAGCGGACAGGGGCCTACAATGAGCAGTTCTTC.

V and J are TRBV10-2 and TRBJ2-2, with 10 bases that match TRBD2. CDR1 and CDR2 from the germline V gene are WSHSY and SAAADI. V gave up 8 bases and J gave up 7 bases; unmatched junction bases: 4. There are 13 residues in the CDR3. The CDR3 loop reads CASGERGGGELFF. The CDR3 nucleotides read TGCGCCAGCGGGGAGCGGGGGGGCGGGGAGCTGTTTTTT.

This clonotype was counted many times. The CDR3 DNA is TGTGCCAGCAGCCCCCGGGACAGGGATAATGAAAAACTGTTTTTT. This sequence encodes CASSPRDRDNEKLFF. V usage is TRBV7-6 and J usage is TRBJ1-4; TRBD1 agrees at 9 bases. Germline V gene data show CDR1 as SGHVS and CDR2 as FNYEAQ. V dropped 5 bases and J dropped 4; count of bases not matched to a gene: 5. The CDR3 runs 15 residues.